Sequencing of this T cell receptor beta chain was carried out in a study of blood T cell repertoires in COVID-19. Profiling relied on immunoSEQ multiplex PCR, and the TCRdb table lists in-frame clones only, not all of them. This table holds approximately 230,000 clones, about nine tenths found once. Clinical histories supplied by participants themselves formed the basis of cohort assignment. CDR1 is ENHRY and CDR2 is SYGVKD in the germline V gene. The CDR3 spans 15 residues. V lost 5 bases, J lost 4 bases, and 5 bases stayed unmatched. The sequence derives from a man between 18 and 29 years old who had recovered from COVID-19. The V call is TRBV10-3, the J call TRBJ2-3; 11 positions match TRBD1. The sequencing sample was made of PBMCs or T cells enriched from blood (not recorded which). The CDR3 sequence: CAISRTGGDADTQYF. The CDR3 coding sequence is TGTGCCATCAGTAGGACAGGGGGCGATGCAGATACGCAGTATTTT.